One TCR beta chain is described in this entry. These data are taken from a study of blood T cell repertoires in COVID-19. Only in-frame clones appear in the TCRdb table, and some are missing; sequencing was by immunoSEQ multiplex PCR. The sample has approximately 97,000 clones; about 90% are singletons. The V gene end was trimmed by 6 bases and the J gene end by 8 bases; junction bases not matched to a gene: 23. Germline V gene sequence: CDR1 SGHRS, CDR2 YFSETQ. The CDR3 has 20 residues. The clonotype was recovered from a human donor in a cohort sampled during active COVID-19. The sample comprised peripheral blood. This chain joins TRBV5-1 and TRBJ2-3; TRBD2 matches at 14 bases. The CDR3 nucleotides read TGCGCCAGCACAAAATCCGGGACTAGCGGGAGAATGGTCATATCTGGTACGCAGTATTTT. It specifies CASTKSGTSGRMVISGTQYF. The full variable domain, in which reference TRBV5-1 and TRBJ2-3 provide the parts outside the CDR3, is KAGVTQTPRYLIKTRGQQVTLSCSPISGHRSVSWYQQTPGQGLQFLFEYFSETQRNKGNFPGRFSGRQFSNSRSEMNVSTLELGDSALYLCASTKSGTSGRMVISGTQYFGPGTRLTVL.